This note documents a single T cell receptor beta chain sequence. Antigen unknown. The PCR contained 60 Vbeta and 13 Jbeta primers. Assay: immunoSEQ multiplex PCR; the TCRdb copy retains only in-frame clones and omits some. The profile shows some 50,000 clones, about 71% of them singletons. The CDR3 has 17 residues. In germline, CDR1 is SNHLY, CDR2 FYNNEI. V lost 0 bases and J 4 bases, leaving 18 bases between the germline ends. This sample is drawn from a study of cytomegalovirus exposure and HLA in healthy donors. At sampling all donors were nominally healthy, likely with unrecorded immune exposures. Study-level points and caveats: Reports credit the classifier with highly specific, highly sensitive diagnosis of cytomegalovirus status. Previously analyzed data showed that most TCR beta V segments were productive at a frequency of about 87% or about 30%. Across donors, most TCRs were seen rarely, yet some public ones were widespread.

The TCR originated in a woman in her forties or fifties in good health and CMV-seropositive. The sequencing input was PBMCs. The V call is TRBV2, the J call TRBJ1-2; D remains unclear. This chain's CDR3 is CASSEALGEEVSYGYTF. CDR3 sequence (DNA): TGTGCCAGCAGTGAAGCGCTTGGGGAGGAGGTGTCCTATGGCTACACCTTC.